The 9 T cell receptor beta chains given below trace back to one sample, sequenced in a study of Ad26.COV2.S vaccination and SARS-CoV-2 variants. This table comes from immunoSEQ multiplex PCR, and its TCRdb copy is limited to in-frame clones, with some not included. The sample carries 380,000 or so clones, 83% recorded once. Treatment indicated: around 19 received Ad26.COV2.S at low or high dose, single or two shots; 5 received placebo; per-sample allocation not given. The study sampled participants on day 63 after the first vaccine or placebo injection. The material sequenced was peripheral blood, taken in a trial of Ad26.COV2.S vaccine versus placebo. These receptors were obtained from a person aged 18-65 years who received the Ad26.COV2.S COVID-19 vaccine or a placebo.

The chain has TRBV2 and TRBJ2-5; D is possibly TRBD1 (5 bases). The CDR3 spans 12 residues. Germline V gene sequence: CDR1 SNHLY, CDR2 FYNNEI. Trimming took 4 bases from V and 3 from J, leaving 6 bases between them. CDR3 protein: CASSVTEETQYF. The CDR3 DNA reads TGTGCCAGCAGTGTGACAGAAGAGACCCAGTACTTC.

The chain has TRBV2 and TRBJ2-2; TRBD1 matches 9 bases. The J segment lost 0 bases and the V segment lost 5 bases, leaving 7 bases of the junction unmatched. Germline-derived CDR1 and CDR2 are SNHLY and FYNNEI. The CDR3 spans 17 residues. CDR3: CASSPGTGFPNTGELFF. CDR3 bases: TGTGCCAGCAGTCCCGGGACAGGGTTCCCGAACACCGGGGAGCTGTTTTTT. Complete variable domain (other parts from reference TRBV2 and TRBJ2-2): EPEVTQTPSHQVTQMGQEVILRCVPISNHLYFYWYRQILGQKVEFLVSFYNNEISEKSEIFDDQFSVERPDGSNFTLKIRSTKLEDSAMYFCASSPGTGFPNTGELFFGEGSRLTVL.

This chain uses TRBV6-6 with TRBJ2-7, with 10 bases identical to TRBD2. The CDR3 runs 13 residues. J was trimmed by 12 bases and V by 6 bases; bases with no gene match: 11. CDR1 and CDR2 (germline): MNHNY, SVGAGI (reference sequence). The DNA for the CDR3 is TGTGCCAGCAGCCTCCCCGGGACTAGCGTAGGGTACTTC. Translated: CASSLPGTSVGYF.

This chain links TRBV7-9 with TRBJ2-3, with TRBD2 identical over 8 bases. The V and J ends lost 3 bases and 13 bases, in that order; junction bases with no gene match: 9. The germline gives CDR1 SEHNR, CDR2 FQNEAQ (reference sequence). The CDR3 length is 13 residues. CDR3 DNA sequence: TGTGCCAGCAGCTTGAATAGCGGGGCCGCCAAGTATTTT. The encoded protein is CASSLNSGAAKYF.

This clone was counted at least ten times. The V gene is TRBV3-1 (or the pseudogene TRBV3-2), the J gene TRBJ1-3, with D unresolved. Germline-derived CDR1 and CDR2 are LGHDT and YNNKEL (reference sequence). Trimming removed 1 base at V and 3 bases at J, with 13 bases between. The CDR3 sequence is 16 residues long. Here the CDR3 DNA reads TGTGCCAGCAGCCAAGGTCTGGGGTTGAGTGGAAACACCATATATTTT. Protein product: CASSQGLGLSGNTIYF.

The rearrangement links TRBV7-2 to TRBJ2-7; 7 bases fit TRBD2. Germline V gene data show CDR1 as SGHTA and CDR2 as FQGNSA. The CDR3 length is 15 residues. The V and J ends lost 3 bases and 0 bases, in that order; junction bases with no gene match: 5. This CDR3 reads CASSFPSGSSYEQYF. Here the CDR3 DNA reads TGTGCCAGCAGCTTCCCTAGCGGATCCTCCTACGAGCAGTACTTC.

The gene calls are TRBV2 and TRBJ2-3; the match to TRBD2 covers 7 bases. Per the germline V gene, CDR1 is SNHLY and CDR2 is FYNNEI. The V segment lost 8 bases and the J segment 5 bases; nucleotides outside the gene matches: 7. The CDR3 extends over 13 amino acids. CDR3 sequence reads: CASLAGERDTQYF. The CDR3 nucleotides read TGTGCCAGCCTTGCGGGAGAGAGAGATACGCAGTATTTT.

A note on this clone: Other DNA sequences in this sample translate to the same CDR3. The V gene is TRBV14, the J gene TRBJ2-5; 7 bases map to TRBD1. V lost 4 bases to trimming and J lost 1 base; unmatched junction nucleotides: 3. The CDR3 is 14 residues long. Germline CDR1 is SGHDN and CDR2 is FVKESK. The CDR3, as DNA: TGTGCCAGCAGCCGCAACAGGGGCCAAGAGACCCAGTACTTC. Protein: CASSRNRGQETQYF.

This rearrangement joins TRBV7-9 to TRBJ2-5; weak D call: TRBD1 (6 bases). Looked up from germline, CDR1 is SEHNR and CDR2 is FQNEAQ (reference sequence). This CDR3 is 14 amino acids long. V was cut by 5 bases and J by 9 bases, with 19 bases left in between. CDR3 nucleotide sequence: TGTGCCAGCAGCCGGACAGAGCGAGGGCTGGCCCAGTACTTC. This codes for CASSRTERGLAQYF.